The 21 T cell receptor beta chains below were found in one sample sequenced in a study of beta chain features in type 1 diabetes. Every bit of the isolated RNA underwent reverse transcription, so sequencing read expressed TCRB transcripts. The data were produced by immunoSEQ multiplex PCR, yet TCRdb's version contains in-frame clones alone and is incomplete. The data contain hundreds of thousands of clones, around 15% of them singletons. The sequenced material came from central memory CD4+ T cells from blood. The receptors stem from a man aged 30-40 years in good health.

This chain connects TRBV6-1 to TRBJ1-2; D perhaps matches TRBD1 (5 bases). The germline V gene encodes CDR1 MNHNS and CDR2 SASEGT. This CDR3 contains 15 residues. V gave up 5 bases and J gave up 2 bases, with 15 bases separating them. CDR3 bases: TGTGCCAGCAGTCAAGGAGGGGCCGAGAACTATGGCTACACCTTC. The encoded protein is CASSQGGAENYGYTF.

This clone was seen more than once but under ten times. The J gene is TRBJ2-7, the V gene TRBV7-7; D remains ambiguous. This CDR3 spans 15 amino acids. The germline V gene encodes CDR1 SSHAT and CDR2 FNYEAQ (reference sequence). The V and J ends lost 3 bases and 2 bases respectively, with 14 bases between them. The DNA of the CDR3 is TGTGCCAGCAGCTTGGTCAAACACACCCCCTACGAGCAGTACTTC. Encoded protein: CASSLVKHTPYEQYF.

This clone has only a few counts. The chain combines TRBV6-5 with TRBJ2-5; 8 bases match TRBD1. The DNA end is a closer match to TRBJ2-7, so the J assignment may be wrong. The length of the CDR3 is 15 residues. The germline V gene has CDR1 MNHEY and CDR2 SVGAGI. This CDR3 reads CASRITGTGSYEQYF. The CDR3 nucleotides are TGTGCCAGCAGAATAACCGGGACAGGTTCCTACGAGCAGTACTTC.

Only a few counts were recorded for this clone. This chain connects TRBV18 to TRBJ1-1, with D uncertain. The V and J ends lost 1 base and 1 base respectively, with 7 bases between them. Germline assignment: CDR1 KGHSH and CDR2 LQKENI. CDR3 length: 14 residues. The CDR3 loop is CASSPQFGNTEAFF. Written as DNA, the CDR3 is TGTGCCAGCTCACCACAATTCGGGAACACTGAAGCTTTCTTT. Combining the CDR3 with reference TRBV18 and TRBJ1-1 gives the whole variable domain NAGVMQNPRHLVRRRGQEARLRCSPMKGHSHVYWYRQLPEEGLKFMVYLQKENIIDESGMPKERFSAEFPKEGPSILRIQQVVRGDSAAYFCASSPQFGNTEAFFGQGTRLTVV.

The V gene is TRBV4-2, the J gene TRBJ1-1; a possible D gene is TRBD1 (5 bases). Trimming cost V 4 bases and J 4 bases, with 13 bases left between them. There are 14 residues in the CDR3. Germline V lookup: CDR1 LGHNA, CDR2 YNFKEQ. The CDR3 DNA sequence: TGTGCCAGCAGCCGCGTCCGGGGGGTCACTGAAGCTTTCTTT. It is translated as CASSRVRGVTEAFF.

This clone was counted between two and nine times. V is TRBV6-1 and J is TRBJ1-6; 7 bases are a match to TRBD1. Germline lookup yields CDR1 MNHNS and CDR2 SASEGT. This CDR3 is built from 15 residues. V trimming: 5 bases; J trimming: 9 bases; junction bases outside the gene matches: 10. This chain's CDR3 is CASSRRTGGSSPLHF. The CDR3 bases are TGTGCCAGCAGTCGACGGACAGGAGGAAGTTCACCCCTCCACTTT.

This clone was counted only a few times. V usage is TRBV30 and J usage is TRBJ2-4; D perhaps matches TRBD2 (5 bases). The germline V and J ends were trimmed by 2 bases and 10 bases, with 12 bases remaining between them. The germline CDR1 and CDR2 sequences are GTSNPN and SVGIG (reference sequence). The CDR3 length is 12 residues. CDR3 sequence reads: CAWSIRTGIQYF. The CDR3 DNA is TGTGCCTGGAGTATTCGGACTGGTATTCAGTACTTC.

In this sample, this clone turned up a few times. The CDR3 coding sequence is TGTGCCAGCAGGAGTAACGGGGGGAACACCGGGGAGCTGTTTTTT. Its protein product is CASRSNGGNTGELFF. The V call is TRBV9, the J call TRBJ2-2, with D possibly TRBD2 on 6 matching bases. V was pared by 5 bases and J by 1 base, with 12 bases between. The CDR3 extends over 15 amino acids. Germline CDR1 is SGDLS and CDR2 is YYNGEE.

V usage is TRBV5-1 and J usage is TRBJ1-3; D is unresolved. Trimming stripped 0 bases from V and 6 bases from J, with 7 bases between. Looked up from germline, CDR1 is SGHRS and CDR2 is YFSETQ. This CDR3 region has 13 residues. The CDR3 loop is CASSLDPSNTIYF. As DNA, the CDR3 is TGCGCCAGCAGCTTGGACCCCTCAAACACCATATATTTT.

This clone has more than one count but fewer than ten. The chain employs TRBV19 and TRBJ1-6; D not resolved. Trimming removed 3 bases at V and 5 bases at J, with 11 bases between. CDR3 length equals 15 residues. Germline lookup yields CDR1 LNHDA and CDR2 SQIVND (reference sequence). The CDR3 coding sequence is TGTGCCAGTAGTATGTTCGGGCGAGATAATTCACCCCTCCACTTT. Encoded protein: CASSMFGRDNSPLHF.

This clone was detected only a few times. The V gene is TRBV18, the J gene TRBJ1-2, with D hard to call. Germline V CDR1 and CDR2: KGHSH, LQKENI. This CDR3 is built from 16 residues. V was trimmed by 7 bases and J by 4 bases, leaving 22 bases between them. The CDR3 DNA is TGTGCCAGCTTTTCGGGTGGAGTGTCGACTGGCTATGGCTACACCTTC. Its protein is CASFSGGVSTGYGYTF.

There are a few counts of this clone. The chain combines TRBV7-2 with TRBJ1-2; 7 nucleotides match TRBD1. Unmatched junction bases numbered 3, after V lost 1 base and J lost 4 bases. The CDR3 extends over 14 amino acids. The germline gives CDR1 SGHTA, CDR2 FQGNSA. The DNA of the CDR3 is TGTGCCAGCAGCTTAGGGGACAGAGCCTATGGCTACACCTTC. Protein sequence: CASSLGDRAYGYTF.

In this sample, this clone turned up a few times. The V gene is TRBV7-8, the J gene TRBJ1-5; D unclear. V lost 3 bases and J lost 4, with 10 bases in between. CDR1 is SGHVS and CDR2 is FQNEAQ in the germline V gene. The length of the CDR3 is 14 residues. The CDR3 DNA sequence: TGTGCCAGCAGCTTCTCCGGCGCAAATCAGCCCCAGCATTTT. Its protein product is CASSFSGANQPQHF.

This clone was detected many times. V usage is TRBV2 and J usage is TRBJ2-3; weak D call: TRBD2 (5 bases). Looked up from germline, CDR1 is SNHLY and CDR2 is FYNNEI. This CDR3 is built from 14 residues. The germline V and J ends were trimmed by 7 bases and 5 bases, with 16 bases remaining between them. The CDR3 reads CASKEVFVEDTQYF. CDR3 nucleotides: TGTGCCAGCAAGGAGGTCTTTGTGGAAGATACGCAGTATTTT. Using reference TRBV2 and TRBJ2-3 for the parts outside the CDR3, the full variable domain is EPEVTQTPSHQVTQMGQEVILRCVPISNHLYFYWYRQILGQKVEFLVSFYNNEISEKSEIFDDQFSVERPDGSNFTLKIRSTKLEDSAMYFCASKEVFVEDTQYFGPGTRLTVL.

This sequence joins TRBV23-1 and TRBJ2-2, with 7 bases identical to TRBD2. TRBV23-1 is recorded as an ORF, its role being uncertain. This CDR3 contains 16 residues. Germline trimming cut 8 bases from V and 2 bases from J; bases unmatched to any gene: 11. The CDR3 DNA reads as TGCGCCAGCCGTTTTAGACTAGCCGACAACACCGGGGAGCTGTTTTTT. It is translated as CASRFRLADNTGELFF.

The chain uses TRBV30 and TRBJ1-5, with a tentative D call TRBD1 (5 bases). This CDR3 comprises 13 residues. The V end lost 0 bases, the J end lost 4 bases, and 7 bases lay between the germline ends. Germline CDR1 is GTSNPN and CDR2 is SVGIG (reference sequence). CDR3 in amino acids: CAWSVQENQPQHF. In DNA form, the CDR3 reads TGTGCCTGGAGTGTACAGGAGAATCAGCCCCAGCATTTT.

This clone was seen a handful of times. Here the CDR3 reads CASSMGQGAVTFF. The CDR3, as DNA: TGCGCCAGCAGTATGGGACAGGGGGCCGTAACTTTCTTT. The chain uses TRBV5-1 and TRBJ1-1; 12 bases are shared with TRBD1. The germline CDR1 and CDR2 sequences are SGHRS and YFSETQ. The CDR3 covers 13 residues. Unmatched junction bases numbered 8, after V lost 5 bases and J lost 12 bases.

This clone was detected a few times. The genes are TRBV7-2 and TRBJ2-1; D unresolved. This CDR3 region has 15 residues. V lost 5 bases and J lost 5, with 16 bases in between. Germline CDR1 reads SGHTA; CDR2 reads FQGNSA. This chain's CDR3 is CASSNDRVLNNEQFF. CDR3 nucleotides: TGTGCCAGCAGCAACGACCGGGTTTTAAACAATGAGCAGTTCTTC.

The chain joins TRBV11-2 to TRBJ2-3; the match to TRBD2 covers 8 bases. Germline V CDR1 and CDR2: SGHAT, FQNNGV. The CDR3 has 17 residues. The ends lost 5 bases at V and 7 bases at J; junction bases unmatched: 17. This chain's CDR3 is CASSMALAGSPMNTQYF. DNA of the CDR3: TGTGCCAGCAGCATGGCCTTAGCGGGATCCCCGATGAATACGCAGTATTTT.

This clone has only a few counts. V gene TRBV19 combines with J gene TRBJ1-2, with D maybe TRBD1 (6 bases). V was trimmed by 9 bases and J by 5 bases, leaving 16 bases between them. The CDR3 runs to 13 residues. The V gene's germline CDR1 is LNHDA and CDR2 SQIVND (reference sequence). The CDR3 DNA reads TGTGCCAGCTGTACAGGGATTGTTTATGGCTACACCTTC. It is translated as CASCTGIVYGYTF.

This clone was counted a few times. The chain employs TRBV7-9 and TRBJ2-3, with no clear D. The V end was cut by 5 bases, the J end by 0 bases, with 15 bases between. CDR3 length: 16 amino acids. Germline assignment: CDR1 SEHNR and CDR2 FQNEAQ (reference sequence). The CDR3 nucleotides read TGTGCCAGCAGCCTCACCATAACCACTAGCACAGATACGCAGTATTTT. Residues: CASSLTITTSTDTQYF.